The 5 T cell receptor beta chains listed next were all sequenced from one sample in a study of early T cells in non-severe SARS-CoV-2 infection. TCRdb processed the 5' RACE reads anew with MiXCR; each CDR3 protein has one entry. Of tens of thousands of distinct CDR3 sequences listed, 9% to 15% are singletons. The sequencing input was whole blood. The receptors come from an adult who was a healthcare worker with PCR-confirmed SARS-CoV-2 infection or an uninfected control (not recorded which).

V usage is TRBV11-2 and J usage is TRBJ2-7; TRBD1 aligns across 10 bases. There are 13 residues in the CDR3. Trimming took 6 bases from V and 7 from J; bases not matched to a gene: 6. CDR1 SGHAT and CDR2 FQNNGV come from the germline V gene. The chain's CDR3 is CASSKTGGDEQYF. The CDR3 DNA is TGTGCCAGCAGTAAGACAGGGGGCGATGAGCAGTACTTC.

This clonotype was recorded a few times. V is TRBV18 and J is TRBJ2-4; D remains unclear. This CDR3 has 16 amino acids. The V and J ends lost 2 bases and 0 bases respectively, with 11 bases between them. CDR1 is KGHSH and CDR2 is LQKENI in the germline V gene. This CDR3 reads CASSPYGPIAKNIQYF. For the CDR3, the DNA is TGTGCCAGCTCACCATATGGGCCGATAGCCAAAAACATTCAGTACTTC.

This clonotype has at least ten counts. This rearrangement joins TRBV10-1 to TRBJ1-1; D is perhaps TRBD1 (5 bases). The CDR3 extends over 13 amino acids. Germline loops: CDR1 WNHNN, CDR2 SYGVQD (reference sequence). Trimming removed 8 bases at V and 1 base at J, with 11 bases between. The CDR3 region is CASRAGGNTEAFF. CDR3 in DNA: TGCGCCAGCCGAGCGGGGGGGAACACTGAAGCTTTCTTT.

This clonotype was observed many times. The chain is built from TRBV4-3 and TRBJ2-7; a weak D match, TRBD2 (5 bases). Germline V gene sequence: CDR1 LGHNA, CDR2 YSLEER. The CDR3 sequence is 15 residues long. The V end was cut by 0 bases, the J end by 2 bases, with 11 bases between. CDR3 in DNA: TGCGCCAGCAGCCAAGATGGAGGTGGGGCCTACGAGCAGTACTTC. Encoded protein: CASSQDGGGAYEQYF.

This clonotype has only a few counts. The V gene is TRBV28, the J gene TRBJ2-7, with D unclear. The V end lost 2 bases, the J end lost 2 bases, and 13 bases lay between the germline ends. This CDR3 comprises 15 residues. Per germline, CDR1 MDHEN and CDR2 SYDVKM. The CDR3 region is CASSLVRRLAYEQYF. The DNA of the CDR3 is TGTGCCAGCAGTTTAGTTCGTCGGCTCGCCTACGAGCAGTACTTC.